This entry describes one T cell receptor beta chain. Primers used in a second PCR of roughly 6 to 11 cycles were a sample-barcoded 5' primer and a J-beta primer mix. From the 5' RACE reads, TCRdb called clonotypes with MiXCR, one entry per CDR3 protein. Among 1.5 million to 2 million distinct CDR3 sequences, less than 50% were seen once, and the ten largest hold around 2.1%. Trimming left V 4 bases short and J 9 bases short, with 12 bases between. Germline CDR1 and CDR2: SNHLY and FYNNEI. This CDR3 has 12 residues. This sample was taken from a study of blood T cells in healthy people across ages. Approximately 9.4 milliliters was the volume of peripheral blood drawn from each donor.

The chain joins TRBV2 to TRBJ1-1; D remains ambiguous. The specimen was blood. The clonotype comes from a woman aged 40 to 55 in good health. The CDR3 bases are TGTGCCAGCAGTGGAGGAAATCCAAAAGCTTTCTTT. Translated: CASSGGNPKAFF.